Each of the 14 T cell receptor beta chains below was sequenced from the same sample in a study of T-cell memory formation after mild COVID-19. TCRdb used MiXCR to reprocess the 5' RACE reads, holding one entry per CDR3 protein. The sample shows over 300,000 distinct CDR3 sequences, about 20% of them seen only once. The sequenced sample was PBMCs or a T cell subset sorted from them (not recorded which). These receptors were collected from a man between 18 and 29 years old who had mild COVID-19 (a few samples of this study predate the infection). Cell type and time point are not known.

At least ten counts were recorded for this clonotype. The gene calls are TRBV7-2 and TRBJ2-2; D is possibly TRBD2 (6 bases). The germline V and J ends were trimmed by 5 bases and 5 bases, with 15 bases remaining between them. Germline V gene lookup returns CDR1 SGHTA and CDR2 FQGNSA. The CDR3 consists of 15 residues. CDR3: CASSSSYGGTGELFF. CDR3 coding DNA: TGTGCCAGCAGCAGTTCGTATGGGGGGACCGGGGAGCTGTTTTTT.

The chain uses TRBV6-2 or TRBV6-3 and TRBJ2-2, with D unresolved. V lost 6 bases and J lost 0, with 8 bases in between. This CDR3 spans 14 amino acids. The germline V gene encodes CDR1 MNHEY and CDR2 SVGEGT. In DNA, the CDR3 is TGTGCCAGCAGACGCCAATCGAACACCGGGGAGCTGTTTTTT. Amino acid sequence: CASRRQSNTGELFF.

This rearrangement joins TRBV14 to TRBJ2-4; D unresolved. Looked up from germline, CDR1 is SGHDN and CDR2 is FVKESK. The CDR3 is 13 residues long. V lost 1 base, J lost 8 bases, and 9 bases lay in between. CDR3 DNA: TGTGCCAGCAGCCAAGGGGTTGTAGACATTCAGTACTTC. This sequence encodes CASSQGVVDIQYF.

This clonotype was observed a handful of times. The rearrangement uses TRBV20-1 and TRBJ2-5; 9 positions match TRBD2. The germline CDR1 and CDR2 sequences are DFQATT and SNEGSKA (reference sequence). J lost 2 bases, V lost 6 bases, and 10 bases had no gene match. This CDR3 comprises 15 residues. The CDR3 nucleotides are TGCAGTGCCGTTATCCTAGCGGGAATGCAAGAGACCCAGTACTTC. This gives the protein CSAVILAGMQETQYF.

The chain recombines TRBV7-2 with TRBJ2-7; the match to TRBD2 covers 11 bases. This CDR3 contains 14 residues. Germline-derived CDR1 and CDR2 are SGHTA and FQGNSA. With V trimmed by 3 bases and J by 4 bases, 2 bases remained unmatched. The CDR3 sequence: CASSFSGGEYEQYV. For the CDR3, the DNA is TGTGCCAGCAGCTTTAGCGGGGGGGAATACGAGCAGTACGTC.

This clonotype was found a few times. The J gene is TRBJ2-7, the V gene TRBV7-2; D is possibly TRBD2 (5 bases). CDR1 and CDR2 (germline): SGHTA, FQGNSA. This CDR3 is 14 amino acids long. Between the trimmed V and J ends, which lost 6 bases and 3 bases, there was a span of 15 bases. For the CDR3, the DNA is TGTGCCAGCAGGCAACGGCCCCGGGGCTACGAGCAGTACTTC. Translation gives CASRQRPRGYEQYF.

The CDR3 sequence: CASSSGMNTEAFF. The CDR3 nucleotides are TGTGCCAGCAGTTCCGGGATGAACACTGAAGCTTTCTTT. V is TRBV12-3 or TRBV12-4 and J is TRBJ1-1; D not resolved. CDR3 length equals 13 residues. Trimming pared 4 bases from V and 0 bases from J, leaving 6 bases between.

This clonotype was seen more than once but under ten times. The chain uses TRBV7-6 and TRBJ2-7; the match to TRBD1 covers 12 bases. Germline lookup yields CDR1 SGHVS and CDR2 FNYEAQ. The CDR3 contains 15 residues. V lost 4 bases to trimming and J lost 7 bases; unmatched junction nucleotides: 8. CDR3 bases: TGTGCCAGCAGCTGTCCGGGACAGGGGGCCTGGGAGCAGTACTTC. It codes for CASSCPGQGAWEQYF.

This chain links TRBV7-7 with TRBJ2-2, with D perhaps assigned TRBD1 or TRBD2 (6 bases each). Germline loops: CDR1 SSHAT, CDR2 FNYEAQ (reference sequence). The CDR3 totals 13 residues. The V end lost 5 bases, the J end lost 5 bases, and 9 bases lay between the germline ends. CDR3 amino acids: CASSQGTTGELFF. CDR3 coding DNA: TGTGCCAGCAGCCAGGGGACTACCGGGGAGCTGTTTTTT. Drawing the rest from reference TRBV7-7 and TRBJ2-2, the complete variable domain is GAGVSQSPRYKVTKRGQDVTLRCDPISSHATLYWYQQALGQGPEFLTYFNYEAQPDKSGLPSDRFSAERPEGSISTLTIQRTEQRDSAMYRCASSQGTTGELFFGEGSRLTVL.

This clonotype has more than one count but fewer than ten. The chain couples TRBV7-2 to TRBJ2-5; 9 bases map to TRBD1. CDR1 is SGHTA and CDR2 is FQGNSA in the germline V gene. Losses at the gene ends were 5 bases for V and 5 bases for J; bases not matched to a gene: 9. The CDR3 runs to 15 residues. CDR3 amino acids: CASSLGDRARETQYF. The CDR3 bases are TGTGCCAGCAGCCTAGGGGACAGGGCGCGCGAGACCCAGTACTTC.

The chain is built from TRBV24-1 and TRBJ1-2, with unresolved D. The CDR3 loop spans 14 amino acids. The germline V gene has CDR1 KGHDR and CDR2 SFDVKD. V was trimmed by 2 bases and J by 8 bases, leaving 14 bases between them. CDR3 sequence (DNA): TGTGCCACCAGTGATTCCATTGGCATCGGCGGCTACACCTTC. It codes for CATSDSIGIGGYTF.

This clonotype was seen only a few times. J is TRBJ1-1 and V is TRBV9, with D maybe TRBD1 (6 bases). V dropped 0 bases and J dropped 5 bases, with 14 bases sitting between them. Germline values: CDR1 SGDLS, CDR2 YYNGEE. There are 15 residues in the CDR3. DNA for the CDR3: TGTGCCAGCAGCGTAGGTTCAGGGGTGAGGACTGAAGCTTTCTTT. Translation gives CASSVGSGVRTEAFF.

This clonotype came up a few times. J is TRBJ1-5 and V is TRBV19, with D possibly being TRBD1 (6 bases). Germline CDR1 reads LNHDA; CDR2 reads SQIVND (reference sequence). V lost 3 bases and J 8 bases, leaving 14 bases between the germline ends. This CDR3 spans 14 amino acids. The CDR3 nucleotides are TGTGCCAGTAGTATTGGAGGGGGAAGAGAGCCCCAGCATTTT. Encoded protein: CASSIGGGREPQHF.

This clonotype was recorded at least ten times. The rearrangement joins TRBV24-1 to TRBJ2-5, with TRBD1 matching 8 bases. With 5 bases clipped from V and 5 bases from J, the junction kept 9 bases outside the gene matches. The germline V gene has CDR1 KGHDR and CDR2 SFDVKD. The CDR3 extends over 15 amino acids. The CDR3 sequence: CATSAPTGASETQYF. For the CDR3, the DNA is TGTGCCACCAGTGCCCCGACAGGGGCTTCGGAGACCCAGTACTTC.